A single sample is the source of the 28 T cell receptor beta chains below, sequenced in a study of blood T cell repertoires in COVID-19. Using immunoSEQ multiplex PCR, the repertoire was profiled, and TCRdb retains in-frame clones only, with some absent. The top ten clones hold just under 3% of a sample with 340,000 or so clones, 83% of them seen once. Material: peripheral blood. Receptor source: a man aged 25-45 years with active or convalescent COVID-19.

The count of this clone is one. The rearrangement uses TRBV6-6 and TRBJ2-4; tentative D call: TRBD1 (6 bases). CDR3 length equals 13 residues. V was trimmed by 5 bases and J by 8 bases, leaving 13 bases between them. The V gene's germline CDR1 is MNHNY and CDR2 SVGAGI (reference sequence). CDR3 protein: CASSQGSPDIQYF. CDR3 nucleotides: TGTGCCAGCAGTCAGGGGTCCCCGGACATTCAGTACTTC.

The chain is built from TRBV3-1 (or the pseudogene TRBV3-2) and TRBJ1-1; D is unresolved. CDR3 length: 15 amino acids. Deletions cut 4 bases from V and 0 bases from J, with 12 bases between. Germline V gene sequence: CDR1 LGHDT, CDR2 YNNKEL (reference sequence). CDR3 in DNA: TGTGCCAGCAGCCGAGACTTCTACTTGAACACTGAAGCTTTCTTT. Translation gives CASSRDFYLNTEAFF.

V and J are TRBV29-1 and TRBJ1-2; the D gene is possibly TRBD1 (5 bases). CDR1 SQVTM and CDR2 ANQGSEA come from the germline V gene. There are 11 residues in the CDR3. The ends were cut back, 1 base at V and 7 bases at J, with 7 bases in the middle. CDR3 bases: TGCAGCGTTGAAGGGCAGGGTGGCTACACCTTC. Translating it yields CSVEGQGGYTF.

The chain links TRBV5-1 to TRBJ1-2, with D possibly matching TRBD1 (5 bases). There are 15 residues in the CDR3. Germline assignment: CDR1 SGHRS and CDR2 YFSETQ. V lost 4 bases and J lost 6, with 19 bases in between. The CDR3 sequence is CASSTLGGERNGYTF. CDR3 bases: TGCGCCAGCAGCACGCTGGGGGGGGAGCGAAATGGCTACACCTTC.

This clone was counted once. The chain joins TRBV6-2 or TRBV6-3 to TRBJ2-3, with 10 bases fitting TRBD1. Trimming took 0 bases from V and 4 from J; bases not matched to a gene: 1. Germline-derived CDR1 and CDR2 are MNHEY and SVGEGT. CDR3 length: 15 amino acids. The CDR3 nucleotides read TGTGCCAGCAGTTACTCGACAGGGGGCGCAGATACGCAGTATTTT. The encoded protein is CASSYSTGGADTQYF.

V is TRBV7-2 and J is TRBJ2-3, with D perhaps matching TRBD1 (5 bases). V lost 7 bases, J lost 4 bases, and 15 bases lay in between. Per the germline V gene, CDR1 is SGHTA and CDR2 is FQGNSA. This CDR3 has 14 amino acids. CDR3 sequence reads: CASNPLAGPDTQYF. DNA for the CDR3: TGTGCCAGCAACCCGTTGGCAGGGCCAGATACGCAGTATTTT.

This chain links TRBV11-2 with TRBJ2-5, with 8 bases fitting TRBD2. Germline V lookup: CDR1 SGHAT, CDR2 FQNNGV. The CDR3 is made up of 15 amino acids. Unmatched junction bases numbered 5, after V lost 1 base and J lost 4 bases. The CDR3 nucleotides read TGTGCCAGCAGCTTAGCCGGGGGGGCAAGAGAGACCCAGTACTTC. Protein: CASSLAGGARETQYF.

The V call is TRBV6-2 or TRBV6-3, the J call TRBJ1-3; TRBD1 might be the D (5 bases). The ends were cut back, 4 bases at V and 6 bases at J, with 10 bases in the middle. In germline, CDR1 is MNHEY, CDR2 SVGEGT. This CDR3 comprises 13 residues. The CDR3 sequence is CASSSRQINTIYF. CDR3 coding DNA: TGTGCCAGCAGTTCTCGACAGATAAACACCATATATTTT.

The V call is TRBV6-2 or TRBV6-3, the J call TRBJ1-5, with a tentative D call TRBD1 (6 bases). Trimming took 4 bases from V and 4 from J, leaving 20 bases between them. The germline CDR1 and CDR2 sequences are MNHEY and SVGEGT. The CDR3 covers 17 residues. The CDR3 DNA follows: TGTGCCAGCAGTTTAAGACGTCCCCGGGGGGCGAATCAGCCCCAGCATTTT. This translates into CASSLRRPRGANQPQHF.

V gene TRBV6-6 combines with J gene TRBJ2-1, with TRBD2 identical over 8 bases. Germline lookup yields CDR1 MNHNY and CDR2 SVGAGI (reference sequence). V lost 6 bases and J lost 8; bases outside the gene matches: 6. The CDR3 length is 13 residues. In DNA form, the CDR3 reads TGTGCCAGCAGACCCGCCGGGGGGGATGAGCAGTTCTTC. Translation: CASRPAGGDEQFF.

A note on this clone: Other DNA sequences of this sample code for an identical CDR3. The chain links TRBV9 to TRBJ2-1; D not certain. V gave up 2 bases and J gave up 0 bases, with 6 bases separating them. Germline V gives CDR1 SGDLS, CDR2 YYNGEE. The CDR3 length is 14 residues. The CDR3 DNA reads TGTGCCAGCAGCGTCGCTAGCTCCTACAATGAGCAGTTCTTC. It specifies CASSVASSYNEQFF. Full variable domain (rest looked up from reference TRBV9 and TRBJ2-1): DSGVTQTPKHLITATGQRVTLRCSPRSGDLSVYWYQQSLDQGLQFLIQYYNGEERAKGNILERFSAQQFPDLHSELNLSSLELGDSALYFCASSVASSYNEQFFGPGTRLTVL.

The chain links TRBV27 to TRBJ1-6; no clear D gene. V was clipped by 6 bases and J by 0 bases, with 12 bases between them. The CDR3 covers 16 residues. Germline CDR1 reads MNHEY; CDR2 reads SMNVEV (reference sequence). The CDR3 nucleotides are TGTGCCAGCAGCTCCCAACCGAGCTCCTATAATTCACCCCTCCACTTT. This translates into CASSSQPSSYNSPLHF.

CDR3 in amino acids: CASSSETRPSYEQYF. In nucleotides, the CDR3 is TGTGCCAGCAGCTCGGAGACCCGGCCGTCGTACGAGCAGTACTTC. The chain uses TRBV7-9 and TRBJ2-7; no reliable D call. The length of the CDR3 is 15 residues. V lost 4 bases, J lost 4 bases, and 17 bases lay in between. Per the germline V gene, CDR1 is SEHNR and CDR2 is FQNEAQ (reference sequence).

This rearrangement joins TRBV7-2 to TRBJ2-3, with 7 positions matching TRBD1. V lost 5 bases and J lost 0; bases outside the gene matches: 5. The CDR3 is 15 amino acids. CDR1 and CDR2 from the germline V gene are SGHTA and FQGNSA. In DNA form, the CDR3 reads TGTGCCAGCAGCAAAGGGGGCGGGAGCACAGATACGCAGTATTTT. Amino acid sequence: CASSKGGGSTDTQYF.

The chain carries TRBV12-3 or TRBV12-4 and TRBJ1-2; D is possibly TRBD1 (6 bases). The V gene lost 5 bases and the J gene lost 8 bases, with 15 bases spanning the gap. The CDR3 is made up of 13 amino acids. Written as DNA, the CDR3 is TGTGCCAGCAGTCGAGGGGGGGGTGGCGGCTACACCTTC. It encodes CASSRGGGGGYTF.

The rearrangement uses TRBV4-3 and TRBJ1-4; unclear D gene. Trimming took 0 bases from V and 0 from J, leaving 14 bases between them. In germline, CDR1 is LGHNA, CDR2 YSLEER. This CDR3 contains 18 residues. The CDR3, as DNA: TGCGCCAGCAGCCAAGAGGAGCCCGCATTTGCAACTAATGAAAAACTGTTTTTT. Its translation is CASSQEEPAFATNEKLFF.

The chain combines TRBV5-1 with TRBJ2-7, with 7 bases matching TRBD2. CDR3 length: 14 residues. In germline, CDR1 is SGHRS, CDR2 YFSETQ. Unmatched junction bases numbered 6, after V lost 4 bases and J lost 2 bases. The CDR3 DNA sequence: TGCGCCAGCAGCATCGGGACTACCCCCTACGAGCAGTACTTC. Protein product: CASSIGTTPYEQYF.

This clone appeared a few times. The gene calls are TRBV6-5 and TRBJ1-5; maybe TRBD1 (5 bases). Germline loops: CDR1 MNHEY, CDR2 SVGAGI. The CDR3 covers 12 residues. V gave up 2 bases and J gave up 9 bases, with 8 bases separating them. CDR3 amino acids: CASSYGGGPQHF. The CDR3 DNA reads as TGTGCCAGCAGTTACGGGGGGGGGCCCCAGCATTTT.

The chain joins TRBV6-6 to TRBJ1-1, with 10 bases identical to TRBD1. Germline V gene sequence: CDR1 MNHNY, CDR2 SVGAGI (reference sequence). J gave up 1 base and V 5 bases, and 7 bases lay outside the gene matches. CDR3 length: 16 amino acids. The CDR3 loop reads CASSTSRQGANTEAFF. The CDR3 DNA reads as TGTGCCAGCAGTACCTCCCGACAGGGGGCGAACACTGAAGCTTTCTTT.

This chain uses TRBV24-1 with TRBJ1-1; 8 bases align to TRBD1. This CDR3 is 13 amino acids long. V lost 1 base to trimming and J lost 8 bases; unmatched junction nucleotides: 2. CDR1 is KGHDR and CDR2 is SFDVKD in the germline V gene. CDR3 loop: CATSDFQGAEAFF. DNA for the CDR3: TGTGCCACCAGTGATTTTCAGGGGGCCGAAGCTTTCTTT.

The chain couples TRBV24-1 to TRBJ2-3; D remains ambiguous. Germline V lookup: CDR1 KGHDR, CDR2 SFDVKD. The ends were cut back, 9 bases at V and 0 bases at J, with 6 bases in the middle. There are 12 residues in the CDR3. The CDR3 DNA sequence: TGTGCCACCGCGACTAGCACAGATACGCAGTATTTT. Its protein product is CATATSTDTQYF.

The chain has TRBV4-3 and TRBJ1-4, with a weak D call TRBD1 (5 bases). The V gene lost 6 bases and the J gene lost 3 bases, with 14 bases spanning the gap. This CDR3 is built from 15 residues. Germline lookup yields CDR1 LGHNA and CDR2 YSLEER. The CDR3 bases are TGCGCCAGCAGTCCCTCAGGGTCCTCTAATGAAAAACTGTTTTTT. Residues: CASSPSGSSNEKLFF.

This rearrangement joins TRBV5-6 to TRBJ2-7; tentatively, D is TRBD2 (7 bases). The CDR3 covers 15 residues. V was trimmed by 5 bases and J by 7 bases, leaving 22 bases between them. Germline loops: CDR1 SGHDT, CDR2 YYEEEE. In nucleotides, the CDR3 is TGTGCCAGCAGGCCACTGAAGGGGGGGCCCTGGGAGCAGTACTTC. Its translation is CASRPLKGGPWEQYF.

This chain connects TRBV7-2 to TRBJ2-5, with a tentative D call TRBD2 (7 bases). Trimming took 4 bases from V and 5 from J, leaving 14 bases between them. Germline CDR1 is SGHTA and CDR2 is FQGNSA. CDR3 length: 14 residues. CDR3 region: CASSSLGGRETQYF. The CDR3 coding sequence is TGTGCCAGCAGCTCCCTCGGGGGGCGGGAGACCCAGTACTTC.

The chain's CDR3 is CASNRDRNYEQYF. Written as DNA, the CDR3 is TGTGCCAGCAACCGGGACAGAAACTACGAGCAGTACTTC. The genes are TRBV6-5 and TRBJ2-7; 7 bases map to TRBD1. J lost 3 bases, V lost 7 bases, and 6 bases had no gene match. Germline V gives CDR1 MNHEY, CDR2 SVGAGI. The CDR3 is 13 amino acids.

The chain employs TRBV7-2 and TRBJ1-5; 8 nucleotides match TRBD1. Germline values: CDR1 SGHTA, CDR2 FQGNSA. The CDR3 contains 15 residues. V dropped 5 bases and J dropped 7; count of bases not matched to a gene: 10. DNA for the CDR3: TGTGCCAGCAGCCCCAGGACAGGGCGAGGGCAGCCCCAGCATTTT. Amino acid sequence: CASSPRTGRGQPQHF.

V usage is TRBV3-1 (or the pseudogene TRBV3-2) and J usage is TRBJ2-7; D unclear. Looked up from germline, CDR1 is LGHDT and CDR2 is YNNKEL (reference sequence). Trimming took 4 bases from V and 0 from J, leaving 13 bases between them. CDR3 length: 15 residues. The CDR3 is CASSPLVGFSYEQYF. The CDR3 nucleotides read TGTGCCAGCAGCCCTCTGGTGGGCTTCTCCTACGAGCAGTACTTC.

V usage is TRBV5-1 and J usage is TRBJ1-6; D perhaps matches TRBD1 (6 bases). Trimming pared 4 bases from V and 4 bases from J, leaving 12 bases between. This CDR3 spans 15 amino acids. Germline CDR1 SGHRS, CDR2 YFSETQ. CDR3 region: CASSPGQQYNSPLHF. The CDR3 bases are TGCGCCAGCAGCCCTGGACAGCAGTATAATTCACCCCTCCACTTT. Using reference TRBV5-1 and TRBJ1-6 for the parts outside the CDR3, the full variable domain is KAGVTQTPRYLIKTRGQQVTLSCSPISGHRSVSWYQQTPGQGLQFLFEYFSETQRNKGNFPGRFSGRQFSNSRSEMNVSTLELGDSALYLCASSPGQQYNSPLHFGNGTRLTVT.